This TCR beta chain derives from a study of low-dose radiotherapy and immunotherapy resistance in tumors. Trimming left V 5 bases short and J 8 bases short, with 16 bases between. This CDR3 contains 14 residues. Germline values: CDR1 MNHEY, CDR2 SMNVEV (reference sequence). Time point here: after trial treatment. Treatment: LDRT plus nivolumab, ipilimumab, low-dose cyclophosphamide and aspirin (RACIN trial). This clonotype was observed at least ten times. Alpha- and beta-chain coverage of first-strand cDNA came from TRAV- and TRBV-specific primers. The authors ran 15 to 20 PCR cycles to amplify TCRs with a constant-region primer and V-primer adapter. TCRdb itself ran the reads through MiXCR, one entry per CDR3 protein. The sample has around 80,000 distinct CDR3 sequences, around 17% seen once.

The sequence was collected from a male donor with prostate cancer. V usage is TRBV27 and J usage is TRBJ2-4, with a tentative D call TRBD2 (6 bases). The source was PBMCs, collected after low-dose radiotherapy plus immunotherapy. The CDR3 bases are TGTGCCAGCAGTCGGCGAATGGGGGGTGACATTCAGTACTTC. This translates into CASSRRMGGDIQYF.